This T cell receptor (beta chain) stems from a study of T cells after yellow fever vaccination. Study-wide context: Researchers used SMART-Seq v4 Ultra Low Input to prepare fractions that had low cell numbers. General study findings and limits: Most clones from primary vaccination were detected again post-booster (approximately 96% CD4, approximately 90% CD8).

The CDR3 runs 15 residues. Trimming took 4 bases from V and 5 from J, leaving 17 bases between them. From germline, CDR1 is SGHRS and CDR2 YFSETQ. MiXCR was run by TCRdb on the 5' RACE reads, yielding one entry per CDR3 protein. This repertoire shows fewer than 500,000 distinct CDR3 sequences, around 20% found once; its top ten account for roughly a sixth. Remarks on this clonotype: The antigen is undetermined.

The clonotype comes from a man younger than 30 who received the YFV17D yellow fever vaccine. The source material was PBMCs, sampled before the yellow fever booster vaccination. This chain links TRBV5-1 with TRBJ2-3; a weak D match, TRBD2 (6 bases). CDR3 in DNA: TGCGCCAGCAGCCCCTTTGGCGGGGCGGGAGATACGCAGTATTTT. This gives the protein CASSPFGGAGDTQYF.